At least ten counts were recorded for the clone carrying this TCR beta chain. What it recognizes is unknown. The library protocol tagged individual cDNA molecules with unique molecular identifiers. MiXCR, run by TCRdb on the 5' RACE reads, gives a single entry per CDR3 protein. The table lists 86,000 or so distinct CDR3 sequences, 5.5% to 7.5% of them singletons, with roughly 7.8% in the top ten. With 5 bases clipped from V and 1 base from J, the junction kept 17 bases outside the gene matches. In germline, CDR1 is LNHDA, CDR2 SQIVND (reference sequence). This CDR3 contains 19 residues. This entry comes from a study of early T cells in non-severe SARS-CoV-2 infection. Study results and caveats: Clonotype matching in VDJdb favored anti-spike CD8 responses and did not capture private and CD4 specificities.

Sequences were obtained from whole blood. The receptor's source is an adult who was a healthcare worker with PCR-confirmed SARS-CoV-2 infection or an uninfected control (not recorded which). The chain is built from TRBV19 and TRBJ2-3, with TRBD1 matching 8 bases. The CDR3 reads CASSLTDRDKIGGTDTQYF. CDR3 nucleotides: TGTGCCAGTAGTCTCACGGACAGGGATAAGATCGGCGGCACAGATACGCAGTATTTT.